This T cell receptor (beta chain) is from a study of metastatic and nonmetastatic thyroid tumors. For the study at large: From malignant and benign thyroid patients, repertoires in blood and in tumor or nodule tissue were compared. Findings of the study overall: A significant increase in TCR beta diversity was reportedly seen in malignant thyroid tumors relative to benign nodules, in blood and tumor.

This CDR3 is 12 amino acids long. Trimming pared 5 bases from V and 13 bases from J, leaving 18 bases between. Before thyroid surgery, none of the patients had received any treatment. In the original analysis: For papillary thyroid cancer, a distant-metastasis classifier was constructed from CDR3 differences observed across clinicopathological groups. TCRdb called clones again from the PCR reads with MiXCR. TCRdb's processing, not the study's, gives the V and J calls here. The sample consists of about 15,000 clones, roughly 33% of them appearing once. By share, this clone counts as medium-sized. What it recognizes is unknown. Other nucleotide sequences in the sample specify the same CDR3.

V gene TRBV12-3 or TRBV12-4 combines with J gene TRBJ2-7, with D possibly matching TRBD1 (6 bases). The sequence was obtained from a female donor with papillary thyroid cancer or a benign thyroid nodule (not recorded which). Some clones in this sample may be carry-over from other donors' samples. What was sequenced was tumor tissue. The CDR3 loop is CASSPTGGHRYF. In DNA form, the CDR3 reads TGTGCCAGCAGTCCGACAGGCGGACACAGATACTTC.